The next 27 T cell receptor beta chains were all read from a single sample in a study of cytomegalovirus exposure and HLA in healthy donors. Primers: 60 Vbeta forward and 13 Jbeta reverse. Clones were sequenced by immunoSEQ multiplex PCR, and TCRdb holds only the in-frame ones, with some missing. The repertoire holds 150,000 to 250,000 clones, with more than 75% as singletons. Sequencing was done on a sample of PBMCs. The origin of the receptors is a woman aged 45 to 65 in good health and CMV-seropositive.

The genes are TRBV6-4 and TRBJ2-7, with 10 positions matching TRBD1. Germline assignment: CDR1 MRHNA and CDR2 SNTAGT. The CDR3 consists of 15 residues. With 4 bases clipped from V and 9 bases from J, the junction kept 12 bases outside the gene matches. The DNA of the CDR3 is TGTGCCAGCAGTGCCGACGGGACAGGGGACCACGGGCAGTACTTC. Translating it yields CASSADGTGDHGQYF.

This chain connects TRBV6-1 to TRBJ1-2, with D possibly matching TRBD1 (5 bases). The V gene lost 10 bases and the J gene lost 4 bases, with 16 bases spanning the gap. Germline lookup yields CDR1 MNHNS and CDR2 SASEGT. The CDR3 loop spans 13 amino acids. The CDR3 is CATPRGGSYGYTF. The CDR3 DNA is TGTGCCACTCCGAGGGGAGGGTCCTATGGCTACACCTTC.

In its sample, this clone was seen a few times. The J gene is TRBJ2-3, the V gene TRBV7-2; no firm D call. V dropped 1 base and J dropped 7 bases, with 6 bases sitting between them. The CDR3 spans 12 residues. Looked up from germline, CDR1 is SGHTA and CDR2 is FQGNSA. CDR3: CASSLGPNTQYF. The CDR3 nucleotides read TGTGCCAGCAGCTTAGGGCCAAATACGCAGTATTTT.

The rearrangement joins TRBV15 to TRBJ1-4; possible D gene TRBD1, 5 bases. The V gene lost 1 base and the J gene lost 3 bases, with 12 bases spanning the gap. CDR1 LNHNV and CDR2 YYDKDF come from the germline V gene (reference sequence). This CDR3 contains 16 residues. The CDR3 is CATSRVPGEPNEKLFF. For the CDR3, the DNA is TGTGCCACCAGCAGAGTTCCGGGGGAACCTAATGAAAAACTGTTTTTT. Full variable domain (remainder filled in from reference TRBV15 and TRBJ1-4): DAMVIQNPRYQVTQFGKPVTLSCSQTLNHNVMYWYQQKSSQAPKLLFHYYDKDFNNEADTPDNFQSRRPNTSFCFLDIRSPGLGDTAMYLCATSRVPGEPNEKLFFGSGTQLSVL.

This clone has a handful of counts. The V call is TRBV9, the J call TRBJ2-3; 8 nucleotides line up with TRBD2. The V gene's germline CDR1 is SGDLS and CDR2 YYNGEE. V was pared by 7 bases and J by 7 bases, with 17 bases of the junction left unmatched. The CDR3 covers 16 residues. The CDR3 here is CASAPRVAGGTHTQYF. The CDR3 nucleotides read TGTGCCAGCGCCCCCCGCGTGGCGGGGGGAACACATACGCAGTATTTT. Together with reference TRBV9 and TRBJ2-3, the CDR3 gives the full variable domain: DSGVTQTPKHLITATGQRVTLRCSPRSGDLSVYWYQQSLDQGLQFLIQYYNGEERAKGNILERFSAQQFPDLHSELNLSSLELGDSALYFCASAPRVAGGTHTQYFGPGTRLTVL.

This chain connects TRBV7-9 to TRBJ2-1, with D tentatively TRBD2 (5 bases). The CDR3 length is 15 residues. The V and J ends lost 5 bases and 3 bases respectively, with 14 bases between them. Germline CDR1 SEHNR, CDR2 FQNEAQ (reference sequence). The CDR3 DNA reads TGTGCCAGCAGCAGCGGTAAGGGCCTCTACAATGAGCAGTTCTTC. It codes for CASSSGKGLYNEQFF.

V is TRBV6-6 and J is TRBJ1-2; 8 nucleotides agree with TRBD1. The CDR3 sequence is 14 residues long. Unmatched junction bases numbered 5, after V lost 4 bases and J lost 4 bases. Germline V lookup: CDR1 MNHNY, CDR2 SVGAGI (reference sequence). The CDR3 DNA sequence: TGTGCCAGCAGTTCGACAGGGGATGCCTATGGCTACACCTTC. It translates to CASSSTGDAYGYTF.

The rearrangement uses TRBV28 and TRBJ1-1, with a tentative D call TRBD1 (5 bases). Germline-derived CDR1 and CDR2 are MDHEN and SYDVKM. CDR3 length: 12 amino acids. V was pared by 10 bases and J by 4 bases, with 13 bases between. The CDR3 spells CATSGESTEAFF. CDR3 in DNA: TGTGCCACCTCGGGGGAGAGCACTGAAGCTTTCTTT.

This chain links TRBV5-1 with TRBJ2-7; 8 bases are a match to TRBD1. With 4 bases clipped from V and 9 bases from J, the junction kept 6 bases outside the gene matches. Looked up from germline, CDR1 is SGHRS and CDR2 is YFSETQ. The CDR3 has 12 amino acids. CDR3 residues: CASSPGQAGQYF. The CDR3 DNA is TGCGCCAGCAGCCCGGGACAGGCTGGGCAGTACTTC.

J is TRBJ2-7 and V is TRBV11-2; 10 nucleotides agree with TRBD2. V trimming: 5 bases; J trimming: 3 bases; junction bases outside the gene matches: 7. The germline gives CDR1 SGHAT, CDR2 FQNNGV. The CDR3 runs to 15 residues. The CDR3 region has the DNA TGTGCCAGCAGCCAGAGGAGACTAGCGGGCTACGAGCAGTACTTC. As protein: CASSQRRLAGYEQYF.

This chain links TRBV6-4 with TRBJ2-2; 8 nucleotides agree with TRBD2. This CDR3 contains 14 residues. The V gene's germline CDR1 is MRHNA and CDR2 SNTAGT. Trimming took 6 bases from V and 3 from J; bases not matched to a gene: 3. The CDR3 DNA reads TGTGCCAGCAGCGCGGGGGGTCACACCGGGGAGCTGTTTTTT. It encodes CASSAGGHTGELFF.

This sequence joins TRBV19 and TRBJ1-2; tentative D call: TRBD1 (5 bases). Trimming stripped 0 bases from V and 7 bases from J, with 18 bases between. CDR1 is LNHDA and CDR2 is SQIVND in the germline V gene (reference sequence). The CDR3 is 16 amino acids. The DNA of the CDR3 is TGTGCCAGTAGTATAGATACAGCTTCAGGGTACCGTGGCTACACCTTC. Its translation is CASSIDTASGYRGYTF.

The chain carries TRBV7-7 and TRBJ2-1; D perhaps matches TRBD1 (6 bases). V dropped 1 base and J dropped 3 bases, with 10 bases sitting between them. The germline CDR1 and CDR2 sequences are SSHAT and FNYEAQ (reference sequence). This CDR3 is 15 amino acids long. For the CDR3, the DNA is TGTGCCAGCAGCTTAGGAACAGGGAGCTACAATGAGCAGTTCTTC. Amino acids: CASSLGTGSYNEQFF.

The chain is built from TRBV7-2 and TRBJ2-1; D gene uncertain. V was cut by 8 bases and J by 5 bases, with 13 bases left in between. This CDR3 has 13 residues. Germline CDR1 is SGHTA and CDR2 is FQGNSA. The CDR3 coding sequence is TGTGCCAGCGTTGTGGAGTGGAACAATGAGCAGTTCTTC. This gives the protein CASVVEWNNEQFF.

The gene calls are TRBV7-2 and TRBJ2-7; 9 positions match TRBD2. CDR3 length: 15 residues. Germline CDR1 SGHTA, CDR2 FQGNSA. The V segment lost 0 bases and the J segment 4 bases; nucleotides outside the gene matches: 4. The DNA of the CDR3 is TGTGCCAGCAGCTTAGCGGCGGGGGGGGGATACGAGCAGTACTTC. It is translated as CASSLAAGGGYEQYF.

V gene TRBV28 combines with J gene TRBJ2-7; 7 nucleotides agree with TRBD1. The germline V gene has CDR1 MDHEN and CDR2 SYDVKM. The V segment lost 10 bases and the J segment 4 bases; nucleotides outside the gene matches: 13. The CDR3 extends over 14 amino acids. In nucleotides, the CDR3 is TGTGCCATCGGGACCACGGGGACAGCTTACGAGCAGTACTTC. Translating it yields CAIGTTGTAYEQYF.

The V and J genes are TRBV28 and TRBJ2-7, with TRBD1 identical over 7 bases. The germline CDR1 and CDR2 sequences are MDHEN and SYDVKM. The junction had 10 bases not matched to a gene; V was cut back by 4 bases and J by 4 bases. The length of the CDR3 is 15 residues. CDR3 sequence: CASSSGTAYLYEQYF. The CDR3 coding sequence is TGTGCCAGCAGTTCGGGGACAGCCTACCTGTACGAGCAGTACTTC.

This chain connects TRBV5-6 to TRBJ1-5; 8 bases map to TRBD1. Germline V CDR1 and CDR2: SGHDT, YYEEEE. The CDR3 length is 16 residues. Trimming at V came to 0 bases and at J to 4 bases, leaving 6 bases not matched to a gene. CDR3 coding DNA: TGTGCCAGCAGCTTGGGACAGGGGAATCGGAATCAGCCCCAGCATTTT. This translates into CASSLGQGNRNQPQHF.

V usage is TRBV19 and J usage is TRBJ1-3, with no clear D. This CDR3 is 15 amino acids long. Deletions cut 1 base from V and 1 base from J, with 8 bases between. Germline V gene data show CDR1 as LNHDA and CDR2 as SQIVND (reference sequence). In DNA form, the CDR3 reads TGTGCCAGTAGTATAGGAGCCGGGTCTGGAAACACCATATATTTT. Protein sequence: CASSIGAGSGNTIYF.

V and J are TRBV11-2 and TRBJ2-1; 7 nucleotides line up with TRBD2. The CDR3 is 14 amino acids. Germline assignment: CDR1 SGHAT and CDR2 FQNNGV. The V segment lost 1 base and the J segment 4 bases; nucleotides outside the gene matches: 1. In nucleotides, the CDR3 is TGTGCCAGCAGCTTAGGCGGGAGTTACAATGAGCAGTTCTTC. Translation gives CASSLGGSYNEQFF. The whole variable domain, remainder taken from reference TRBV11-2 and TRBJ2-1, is EAGVAQSPRYKIIEKRQSVAFWCNPISGHATLYWYQQILGQGPKLLIQFQNNGVVDDSQLPKDRFSAERLKGVDSTLKIQPAKLEDSAVYLCASSLGGSYNEQFFGPGTRLTVL.

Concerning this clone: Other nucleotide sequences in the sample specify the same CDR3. Here the CDR3 reads CASFFRDRAYEQYF. The CDR3 nucleotides read TGTGCCAGCTTCTTCCGGGACAGGGCATACGAGCAGTACTTC. The rearrangement joins TRBV6-1 to TRBJ2-7; 9 bases line up with TRBD1. Per germline, CDR1 MNHNS and CDR2 SASEGT. Trimming removed 8 bases from V and 4 bases from J; junction bases left unmatched: 9. CDR3 size: 14 residues.

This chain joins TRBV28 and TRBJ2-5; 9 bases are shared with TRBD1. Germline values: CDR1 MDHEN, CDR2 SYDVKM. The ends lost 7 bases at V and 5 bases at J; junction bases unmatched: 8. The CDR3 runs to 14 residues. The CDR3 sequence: CASNAQGATETQYF. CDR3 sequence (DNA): TGTGCCAGCAACGCACAGGGGGCGACTGAGACCCAGTACTTC.

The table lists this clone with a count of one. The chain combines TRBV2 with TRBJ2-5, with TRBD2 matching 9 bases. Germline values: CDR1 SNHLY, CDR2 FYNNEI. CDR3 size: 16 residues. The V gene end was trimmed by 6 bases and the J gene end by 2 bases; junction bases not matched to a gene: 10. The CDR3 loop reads CASRLGGAGGQETQYF. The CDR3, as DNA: TGTGCCAGCAGGCTAGGGGGAGCGGGGGGACAAGAGACCCAGTACTTC.

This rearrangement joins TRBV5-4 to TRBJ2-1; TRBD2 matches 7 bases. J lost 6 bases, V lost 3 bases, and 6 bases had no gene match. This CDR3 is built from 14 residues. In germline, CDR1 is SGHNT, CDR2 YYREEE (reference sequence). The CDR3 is CASSYWTSGNEQFF. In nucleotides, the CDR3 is TGTGCCAGCAGCTATTGGACTAGTGGCAATGAGCAGTTCTTC.

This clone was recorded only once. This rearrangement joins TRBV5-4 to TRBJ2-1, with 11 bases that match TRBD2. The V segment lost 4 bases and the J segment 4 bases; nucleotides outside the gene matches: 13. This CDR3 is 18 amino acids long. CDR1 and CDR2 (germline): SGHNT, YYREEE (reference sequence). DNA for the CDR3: TGTGCCAGCAGCCCTCAGCGGGGGACTAGCGGAGGATACAATGAGCAGTTCTTC. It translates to CASSPQRGTSGGYNEQFF. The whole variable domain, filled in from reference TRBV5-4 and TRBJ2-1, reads ETGVTQSPTHLIKTRGQQVTLRCSSQSGHNTVSWYQQALGQGPQFIFQYYREEENGRGNFPPRFSGLQFPNYSSELNVNALELDDSALYLCASSPQRGTSGGYNEQFFGPGTRLTVL.

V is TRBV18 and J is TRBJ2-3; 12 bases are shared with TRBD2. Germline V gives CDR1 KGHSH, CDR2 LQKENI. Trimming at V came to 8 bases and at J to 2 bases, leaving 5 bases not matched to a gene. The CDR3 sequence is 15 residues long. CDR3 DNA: TGTGCCAGCGCGCGGACTAGCGGGACCACAGATACGCAGTATTTT. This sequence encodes CASARTSGTTDTQYF.

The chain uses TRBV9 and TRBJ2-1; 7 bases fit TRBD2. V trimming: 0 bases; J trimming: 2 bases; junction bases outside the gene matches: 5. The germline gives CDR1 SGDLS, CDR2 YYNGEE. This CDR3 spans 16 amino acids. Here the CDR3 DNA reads TGTGCCAGCAGCGTAGTGGCGGGGGAAGCCTACAATGAGCAGTTCTTC. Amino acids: CASSVVAGEAYNEQFF.